The T cell receptor (beta chain) described here comes from a study of blood T cells in healthy people across ages. Study-level findings and limits: The study regarded diversity estimates from one million T cells as underestimates. A roughly linear fall in TCR beta diversity per million T cells was seen with increasing age.

A J-beta primer mix and a sample-barcoded 5' primer were used in a second PCR of about 7 to 12 cycles. TCRdb independently ran MiXCR on the 5' RACE reads; one entry per CDR3 protein. The data hold 1,800,000 or so distinct CDR3 sequences, with roughly two fifths observed a single time. Concerning this clonotype: Its target is not known.

V was pared by 4 bases and J by 0 bases, with 13 bases between. The germline V gene encodes CDR1 MNHEY and CDR2 SVGEGT. The CDR3 has 17 amino acids. The study drew donors from healthy Caucasian individuals in Russia aged about 6 to 100. The sequence came from a human donor in good health. V and J are TRBV6-2 or TRBV6-3 and TRBJ2-6, with D perhaps matching TRBD1 or TRBD2 (5 bases each). The sample was blood. CDR3 residues: CASSWGFDYSGANVLTF. In DNA, the CDR3 is TGTGCCAGCAGTTGGGGCTTCGACTACTCTGGGGCCAACGTCCTGACTTTC.